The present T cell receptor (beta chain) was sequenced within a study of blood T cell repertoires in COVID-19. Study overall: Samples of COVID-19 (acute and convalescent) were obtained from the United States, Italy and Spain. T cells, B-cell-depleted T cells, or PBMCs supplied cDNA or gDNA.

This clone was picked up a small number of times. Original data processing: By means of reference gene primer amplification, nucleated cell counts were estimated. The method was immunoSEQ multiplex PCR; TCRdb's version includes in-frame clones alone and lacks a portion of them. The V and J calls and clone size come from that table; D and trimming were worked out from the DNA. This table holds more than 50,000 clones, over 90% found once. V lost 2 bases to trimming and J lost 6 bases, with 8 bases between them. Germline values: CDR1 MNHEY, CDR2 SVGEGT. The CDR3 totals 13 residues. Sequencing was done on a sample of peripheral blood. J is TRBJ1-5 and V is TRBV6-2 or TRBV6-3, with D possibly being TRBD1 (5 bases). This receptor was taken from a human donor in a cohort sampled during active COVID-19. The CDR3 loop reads CASSYTGAQPQHF. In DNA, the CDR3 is TGTGCCAGCAGTTACACAGGAGCTCAGCCCCAGCATTTT.